This T cell receptor (beta chain) was retrieved from a study of T cells in women clearing cervical HPV infection. Notes on this clone: The read ends 3 residues early relative to the CDR3; the germline J gene fills the gap.

The germline V gene encodes CDR1 SGHTA and CDR2 FQGTGA. This CDR3 spans 14 amino acids. The trim removed 3 bases at V and 5 bases at J, leaving 4 bases unmatched. HPV was found by MY09/MY11 PCR and dot-blot genotyping. Only in-frame clones appear in the TCRdb table, and some are missing; sequencing was by immunoSEQ multiplex PCR. The sample has tens of thousands of clones. This TCR derives from a woman aged 18 to 75 with a cervical HPV16 infection that either progressed to CIN3+ or cleared (not recorded which). The chain carries TRBV7-3 and TRBJ2-1, with TRBD2 matching over 7 bases. What was sequenced was blood buffy coat. The covered CDR3 bases are TGTGCCAGCAGCTTGGCTAGCGGCAACAATGAG. Amino acid sequence: CASSLASGNNE. The whole CDR3 reads CASSLASGNNEQFF.